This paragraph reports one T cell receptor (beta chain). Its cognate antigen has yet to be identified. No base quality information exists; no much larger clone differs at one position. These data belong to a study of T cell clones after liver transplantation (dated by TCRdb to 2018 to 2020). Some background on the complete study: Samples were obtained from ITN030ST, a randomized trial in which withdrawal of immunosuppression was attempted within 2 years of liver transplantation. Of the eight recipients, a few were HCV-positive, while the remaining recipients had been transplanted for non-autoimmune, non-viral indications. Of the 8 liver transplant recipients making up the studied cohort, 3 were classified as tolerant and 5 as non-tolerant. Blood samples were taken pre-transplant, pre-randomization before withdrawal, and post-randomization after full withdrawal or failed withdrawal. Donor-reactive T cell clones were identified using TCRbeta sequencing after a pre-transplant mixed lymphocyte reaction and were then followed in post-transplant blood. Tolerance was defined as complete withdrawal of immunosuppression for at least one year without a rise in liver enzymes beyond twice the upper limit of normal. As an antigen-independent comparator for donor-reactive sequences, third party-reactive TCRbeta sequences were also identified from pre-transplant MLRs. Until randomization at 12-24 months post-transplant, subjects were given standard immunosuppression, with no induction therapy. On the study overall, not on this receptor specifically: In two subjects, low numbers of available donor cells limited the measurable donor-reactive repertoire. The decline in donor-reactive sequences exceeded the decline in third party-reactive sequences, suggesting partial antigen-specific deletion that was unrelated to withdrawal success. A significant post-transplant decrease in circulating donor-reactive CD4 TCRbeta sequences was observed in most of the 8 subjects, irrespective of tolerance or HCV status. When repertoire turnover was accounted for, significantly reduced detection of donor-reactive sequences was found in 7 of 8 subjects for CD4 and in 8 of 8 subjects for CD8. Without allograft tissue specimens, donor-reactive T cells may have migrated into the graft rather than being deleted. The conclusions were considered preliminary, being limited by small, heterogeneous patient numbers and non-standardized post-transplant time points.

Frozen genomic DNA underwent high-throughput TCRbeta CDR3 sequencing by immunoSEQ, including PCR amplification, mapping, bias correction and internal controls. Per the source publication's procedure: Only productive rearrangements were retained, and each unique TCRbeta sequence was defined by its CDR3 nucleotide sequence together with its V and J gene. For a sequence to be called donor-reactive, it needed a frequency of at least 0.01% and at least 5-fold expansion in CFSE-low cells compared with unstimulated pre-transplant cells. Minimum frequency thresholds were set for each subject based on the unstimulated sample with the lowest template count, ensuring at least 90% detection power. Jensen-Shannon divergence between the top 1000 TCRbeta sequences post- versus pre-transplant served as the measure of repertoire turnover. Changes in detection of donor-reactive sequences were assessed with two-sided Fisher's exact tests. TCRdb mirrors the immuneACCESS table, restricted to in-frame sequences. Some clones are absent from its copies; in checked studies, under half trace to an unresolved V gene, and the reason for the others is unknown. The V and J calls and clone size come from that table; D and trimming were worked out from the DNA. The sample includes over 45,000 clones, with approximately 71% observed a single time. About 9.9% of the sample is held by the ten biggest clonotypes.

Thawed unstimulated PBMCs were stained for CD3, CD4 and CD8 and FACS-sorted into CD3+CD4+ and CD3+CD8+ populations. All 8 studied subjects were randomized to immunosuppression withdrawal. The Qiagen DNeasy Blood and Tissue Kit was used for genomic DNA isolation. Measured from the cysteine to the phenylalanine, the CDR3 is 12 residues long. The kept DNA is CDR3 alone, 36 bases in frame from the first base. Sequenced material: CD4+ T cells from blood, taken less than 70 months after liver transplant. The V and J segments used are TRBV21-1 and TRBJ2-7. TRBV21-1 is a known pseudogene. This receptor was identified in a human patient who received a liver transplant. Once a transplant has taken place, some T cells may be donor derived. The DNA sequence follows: TGTGCCAGCAGCAAAGTAGGGGGGAAGACGTACTTC. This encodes CASSKVGGKTYF.